Listed below are T cell receptor beta chains from one sample, sequenced in a study of T-cell reconstitution after alpha-beta-depleted transplantation in children. TCRdb called the PCR reads again in MiXCR, with one record for every CDR3 protein. The sample lists approximately 980,000 distinct CDR3 sequences, around 30% occurring once. The source material was PBMCs, mostly from graft donor cells, sampled 360 days after TCRalphabeta/CD19-depleted stem cell transplant. The origin of the receptors is a boy less than two years old who had a stem cell transplant for SCID, so the T cells may come from the graft donor. The CDR3 runs from the conserved cysteine through the conserved F or W. The order of the fields is D gene, V gene, J gene, clone size, CDR3 DNA, CDR3 protein. A D gene is named only where the DNA matches it firmly. Size is omitted from some rows. Given values are once, few, many or a class for expanded clones.

>.|TRBV5-1|TRBJ1-1|.
TGCGCCAGCAACTTCAGGTCCAACACTGAAGCTTTCTTT
CASNFRSNTEAFF
>.|TRBV29-1|TRBJ2-7|many
TGCAGCACCTCCACCGGGACCCCCAGCCACGAGCAGTACTTC
CSTSTGTPSHEQYF
>TRBD1|TRBV6-1|TRBJ1-2|.
TGTGCCAGCAGCACTGAGGGACAGATTAACTATGGCTACACCTTC
CASSTEGQINYGYTF
>TRBD1|TRBV5-1|TRBJ1-1|.
TGCGCCAGCAGCTATGACAGGGCGGACACTGAAGCTTTCTTT
CASSYDRADTEAFF
>TRBD2|TRBV9|TRBJ2-2|.
TGTGCCAGCAGCGTGAGGGAGCGGGGTGCGACCGGGGAGCTGTTTTTT
CASSVRERGATGELFF
>TRBD2|TRBV4-2|TRBJ2-5|few
TGTGCCAGCAGCCAAGAGTTAGCGGGAGGATGGGCCCTGAGGGAGACCCAGTACTTC
CASSQELAGGWALRETQYF
>TRBD2|TRBV3-1|TRBJ2-1|few
TGTGCCAGCAGCCGAATAGCGGGATCCTACAATGAGCAGTTCTTC
CASSRIAGSYNEQFF
>.|TRBV6-1|TRBJ1-1|few
TGTGCCAGCAGTCCCTTAATTGCGGGGCGAACTGAAGCTTTCTTT
CASSPLIAGRTEAFF
>.|TRBV5-1|TRBJ2-3|few
TGCGCCAGCAGCCCCTACTTCAGCACAGATACGCAGTATTTT
CASSPYFSTDTQYF
>.|TRBV20-1|TRBJ1-2|.
TGCAGTGCTAGTTCGGATCCAGTTACTAACTATGGCTACACCTTC
CSASSDPVTNYGYTF
>TRBD1|TRBV2|TRBJ2-7|.
TGTGCCAGCCAGAGACAGGGGGCGGCCTACGAGCAGTACTTC
CASQRQGAAYEQYF
>TRBD1|TRBV29-1|TRBJ1-1|.
TGCAGCGTCGTCACAGGGGGCCGGGTTGAAGCTTTCTTT
CSVVTGGRVEAFF
>.|TRBV24-1|TRBJ2-1|.
TGTGCCACCAGTGATTTTGCCCGAAGGCATGAGCAGTTCTTC
CATSDFARRHEQFF
>.|TRBV12-3/TRBV12-4|TRBJ2-7|.
TGTGCCAGCACCCCGTTCCCTTCCGGCTACGAGCAGTACTTC
CASTPFPSGYEQYF
>.|TRBV11-1|TRBJ2-3|many
TGTGCCAGCAGCGGCGCCAACTATACGCAGTATTTT
CASSGANYTQYF
>.|TRBV12-3/TRBV12-4|TRBJ1-3|.
TGTGCCAGCTCTTTTGGACCTGGAAACACCATATATTTT
CASSFGPGNTIYF
>TRBD1|TRBV27|TRBJ2-1|.
TGTGCCAGCAGCCTTGACCGAGTGGGACAGGGGATCAATGAGCAGTTCTTC
CASSLDRVGQGINEQFF
>TRBD2|TRBV7-3|TRBJ2-1|.
TGTGCCAGCAGTACTATAGCGGGATCCTCCTACAATGAGCAGTTCTTC
CASSTIAGSSYNEQFF
>TRBD2|TRBV5-6|TRBJ2-5|.
TGTGCCAGCAGCATAGGACTAGCGAGGGAGACCCAGTACTTC
CASSIGLARETQYF
>TRBD1|TRBV7-3|TRBJ1-1|.
TGTGCCAGCAGCTCGGCCACAGGGGTTGAAGCTTTCTTT
CASSSATGVEAFF
>TRBD1|TRBV20-1|TRBJ2-7|many
TGCAGTGCCATTCGACGGGACAGGGGCGACGAGCAGTACTTC
CSAIRRDRGDEQYF
>.|TRBV7-6|TRBJ1-3|.
TGTGCCAGCAGCTTATATCCTCCGGGTGGGTCCGGAAACACCATATATTTT
CASSLYPPGGSGNTIYF
>.|TRBV29-1|TRBJ2-5|few
TGCAGCGGAGAGGACGGCAACTCAGGGGTTGAGACCCAGTACTTC
CSGEDGNSGVETQYF
>.|TRBV4-3|TRBJ1-1|many
TGCGCCAGCAGCCAAGATCGGGCGGGTGCGGGCACTGAAGCTTTCTTT
CASSQDRAGAGTEAFF
>TRBD1|TRBV18|TRBJ2-1|.
TGTGCCAGCTCACGACGTGGGACAGGGGCCTACAATGAGCAGTTCTTC
CASSRRGTGAYNEQFF
>TRBD1|TRBV20-1|TRBJ2-3|few
TGCAGTGCTAGAGGGGGCCGGGACAGGGTCCCCGATACGCAGTATTTT
CSARGGRDRVPDTQYF